A selection of T cell receptor beta chains follows, all from one sample in a study of CD8+CD57+ T cells in acquired aplastic anemia. MiXCR was run by TCRdb on the reads, yielding one entry per CDR3 protein. The sample records 200,000 to 300,000 distinct CDR3 sequences, around half being singletons. The specimen was sorted CD4+, CD8+, or CD8+CD57+ T cells (not recorded which) from PBMCs. Receptor source: a human donor with aplastic anemia. The conserved cysteine and the conserved F or W are not part of the CDR3 here. The order of the fields is V gene, clone size, J gene, CDR3 protein. Size is stated for part of the rows, as once, few or many counts, or as a class when the clone is expanded.

V gene: TRBV20-1; clone size: many; J gene: TRBJ2-7; CDR3 protein: SSSWEQY
V gene: TRBV5-8; clone size: many; J gene: TRBJ1-1; CDR3 protein: ASSFEFTGNTEAF
V gene: TRBV7-9; clone size: NA; J gene: TRBJ2-1; CDR3 protein: ASSRGSTYNEQF
V gene: TRBV7-8; clone size: NA; J gene: TRBJ2-7; CDR3 protein: ASSLIETSQHEQY
V gene: TRBV2; clone size: many; J gene: TRBJ2-1; CDR3 protein: ASNGGEQF
V gene: TRBV4-1; clone size: few; J gene: TRBJ2-1; CDR3 protein: ASSLAPVTSGGANEQF
V gene: TRBV6-4; clone size: NA; J gene: TRBJ2-2; CDR3 protein: ASRGKRGPDSTGELF
V gene: TRBV9; clone size: many; J gene: TRBJ2-5; CDR3 protein: ASSVGTSGRETQY
V gene: TRBV14; clone size: many; J gene: TRBJ2-7; CDR3 protein: ASSQDHYEQY
V gene: TRBV6-2/TRBV6-3; clone size: NA; J gene: TRBJ2-7; CDR3 protein: ASNDGTGTYEQY
V gene: TRBV10-3; clone size: medium-sized; J gene: TRBJ2-7; CDR3 protein: AISVQLSSYEQY
V gene: TRBV3-1; clone size: NA; J gene: TRBJ1-1; CDR3 protein: ASSHSGTGIINAEAF
V gene: TRBV29-1; clone size: many; J gene: TRBJ2-7; CDR3 protein: SVDTGHEQY
V gene: TRBV19; clone size: once; J gene: TRBJ2-1; CDR3 protein: ATTTSASYNEQF
V gene: TRBV9; clone size: many; J gene: TRBJ1-6; CDR3 protein: ASGAAGGGNSPLH
V gene: TRBV20-1; clone size: NA; J gene: TRBJ2-7; CDR3 protein: SARDPSTIRTGGSGEQY
V gene: TRBV9; clone size: many; J gene: TRBJ1-4; CDR3 protein: ASSARDRGRANPLF
V gene: TRBV2; clone size: NA; J gene: TRBJ1-2; CDR3 protein: ASSLRTANYGYT
V gene: TRBV7-9; clone size: many; J gene: TRBJ2-5; CDR3 protein: ASSPTSVAQETQY